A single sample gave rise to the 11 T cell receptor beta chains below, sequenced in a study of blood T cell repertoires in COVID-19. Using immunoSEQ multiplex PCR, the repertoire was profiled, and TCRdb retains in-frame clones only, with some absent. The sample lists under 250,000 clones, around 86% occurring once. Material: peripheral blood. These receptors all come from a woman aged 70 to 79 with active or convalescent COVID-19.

The CDR3 DNA sequence: TGTGCCAGCAGCGTAGCTACAGGAGGCTACACCTTC. Translated, it gives CASSVATGGYTF. The chain links TRBV9 to TRBJ1-2; weak D call: TRBD1 (5 bases). V lost 0 bases and J lost 8, with 8 bases in between. Germline CDR1 and CDR2: SGDLS and YYNGEE. This CDR3 is 12 amino acids long. The full variable domain, rest sourced from reference TRBV9 and TRBJ1-2, is DSGVTQTPKHLITATGQRVTLRCSPRSGDLSVYWYQQSLDQGLQFLIQYYNGEERAKGNILERFSAQQFPDLHSELNLSSLELGDSALYFCASSVATGGYTFGSGTRLTVV.

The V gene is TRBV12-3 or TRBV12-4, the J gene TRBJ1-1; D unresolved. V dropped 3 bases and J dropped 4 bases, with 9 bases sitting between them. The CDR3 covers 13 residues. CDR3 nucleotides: TGTGCCAGCAGTTTGATCCGGGGCACTGAAGCTTTCTTT. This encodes CASSLIRGTEAFF.

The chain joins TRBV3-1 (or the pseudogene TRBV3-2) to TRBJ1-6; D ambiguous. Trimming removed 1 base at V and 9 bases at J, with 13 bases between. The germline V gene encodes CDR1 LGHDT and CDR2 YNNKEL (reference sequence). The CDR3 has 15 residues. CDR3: CASSQVRGGVSPLHF. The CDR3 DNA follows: TGTGCCAGCAGCCAAGTACGGGGTGGCGTTTCACCCCTCCACTTT.

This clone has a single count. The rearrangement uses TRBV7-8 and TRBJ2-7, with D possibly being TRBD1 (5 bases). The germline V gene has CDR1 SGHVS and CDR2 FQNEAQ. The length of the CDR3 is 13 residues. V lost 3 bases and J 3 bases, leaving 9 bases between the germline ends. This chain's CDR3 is CASSFDRGYEQYF. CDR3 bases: TGTGCCAGCAGCTTCGACAGAGGCTACGAGCAGTACTTC.

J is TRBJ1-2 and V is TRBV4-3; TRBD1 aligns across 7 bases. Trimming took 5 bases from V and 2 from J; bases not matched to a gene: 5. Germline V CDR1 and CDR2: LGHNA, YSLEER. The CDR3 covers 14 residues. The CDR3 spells CASSGRTGNYGYTF. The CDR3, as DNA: TGCGCCAGCAGCGGGCGGACAGGCAACTATGGCTACACCTTC.

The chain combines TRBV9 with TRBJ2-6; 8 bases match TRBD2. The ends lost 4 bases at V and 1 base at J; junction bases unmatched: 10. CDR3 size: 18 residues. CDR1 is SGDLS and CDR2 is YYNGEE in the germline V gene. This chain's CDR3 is CASSFPGGVASGANVLTF. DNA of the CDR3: TGTGCCAGCAGCTTTCCGGGAGGGGTTGCATCTGGGGCCAACGTCCTGACTTTC.

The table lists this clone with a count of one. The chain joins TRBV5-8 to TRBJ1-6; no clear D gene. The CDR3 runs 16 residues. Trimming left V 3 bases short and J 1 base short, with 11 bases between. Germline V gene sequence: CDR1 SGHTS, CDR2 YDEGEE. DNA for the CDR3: TGTGCCAGCAGCTCCACGACACAATCCTATAATTCACCCCTCCACTTT. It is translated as CASSSTTQSYNSPLHF.

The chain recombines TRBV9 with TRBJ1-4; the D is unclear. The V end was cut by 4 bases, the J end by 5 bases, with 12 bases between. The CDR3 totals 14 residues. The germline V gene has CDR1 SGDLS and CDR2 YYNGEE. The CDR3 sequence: CASSPGWMNEKLFF. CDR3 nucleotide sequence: TGTGCCAGCAGCCCAGGTTGGATGAATGAAAAACTGTTTTTT.

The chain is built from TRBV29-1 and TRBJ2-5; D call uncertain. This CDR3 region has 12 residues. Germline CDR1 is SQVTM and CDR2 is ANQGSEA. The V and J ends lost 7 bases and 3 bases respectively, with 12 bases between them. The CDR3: CSAGPGEETQYF. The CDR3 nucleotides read TGCAGCGCTGGCCCAGGTGAAGAGACCCAGTACTTC. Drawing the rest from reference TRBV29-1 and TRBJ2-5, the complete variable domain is SAVISQKPSRDICQRGTSLTIQCQVDSQVTMMFWYRQQPGQSLTLIATANQGSEATYESGFVIDKFPISRPNLTFSTLTVSNMSPEDSSIYLCSAGPGEETQYFGPGTRLLVL.

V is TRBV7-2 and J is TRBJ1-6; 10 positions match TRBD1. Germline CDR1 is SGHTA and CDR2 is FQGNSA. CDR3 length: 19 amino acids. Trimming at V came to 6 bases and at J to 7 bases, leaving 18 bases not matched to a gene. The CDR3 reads CASSLGRTGGNSGNSPLHF. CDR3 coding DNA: TGTGCCAGCAGTCTGGGTCGGACAGGGGGTAATTCTGGGAATTCACCCCTCCACTTT. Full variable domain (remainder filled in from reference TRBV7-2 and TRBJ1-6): GAGVSQSPSNKVTEKGKDVELRCDPISGHTALYWYRQSLGQGLEFLIYFQGNSAPDKSGLPSDRFSAERTGGSVSTLTIQRTQQEDSAVYLCASSLGRTGGNSGNSPLHFGNGTRLTVT.

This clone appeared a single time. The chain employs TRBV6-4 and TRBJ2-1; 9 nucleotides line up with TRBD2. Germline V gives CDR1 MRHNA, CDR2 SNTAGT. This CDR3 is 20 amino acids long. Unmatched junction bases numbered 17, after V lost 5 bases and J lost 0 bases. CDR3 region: CASSSTLIGSSGVSYNEQFF. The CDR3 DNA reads TGTGCCAGCAGTTCCACTCTCATTGGGTCTAGCGGGGTCTCCTACAATGAGCAGTTCTTC.